Detailed here is one T cell receptor (beta chain). J gave up 1 base and V 0 bases, and 4 bases lay outside the gene matches. Germline lookup yields CDR1 LNHNV and CDR2 YYDKDF (reference sequence). The CDR3 runs to 16 residues. These data come from a study of blood T cell repertoires in COVID-19. Overall study context: The United States, Italy and Spain supplied acute and convalescent COVID-19 samples.

Per the original data handling: Amplification of reference gene primers provided the estimated nucleated cell counts. The table came from immunoSEQ multiplex PCR; TCRdb's copy has only in-frame clones and leaves some out. D and trimming were read from the DNA, whereas the V and J calls and clone size are those reported in that table. Altogether hundreds of thousands of clones are present, around 83% being singletons, with the ten largest covering about 7.4%. This chain connects TRBV15 to TRBJ2-3, with 7 nucleotides matching TRBD1. This clonotype originated in a woman in her forties or fifties with acute or convalescent COVID-19. Sequencing was performed on peripheral blood. CDR3 sequence: CATSRDFQGGTDTQYF. The CDR3, as DNA: TGTGCCACCAGCAGAGATTTCCAGGGGGGCACAGATACGCAGTATTTT.